A selection of T cell receptor beta chains follows, all from one sample in a study of OX40 agonist ivuxolimab in advanced cancers. Here immunoSEQ multiplex PCR was the method, and the copy in TCRdb shows in-frame clones only, minus some. The profile covers 71,000 or so clones, with roughly nine tenths appearing a single time and approximately 1% taken by the ten largest. The sequences come from CD4+ or CD8+ T cells sorted from blood, collected in a trial of the OX40 agonist ivuxolimab. The receptors were gathered from an adult with an advanced solid tumor such as melanoma, head and neck, liver or kidney cancer. Each CDR3 is given without its conserved first and last residue.

V | length | CDR3
TRBV7-9 | 13 | ASTEAQGASEKLF
TRBV6-5 | 12 | ASRIRGWAEPQH
TRBV18 | 11 | ASSPVTGSEQY
TRBV29-1 | 12 | SVRGTSVYNEQF
TRBV4-1 | 13 | ASSLLPGHQETQY
TRBV6-6 | 12 | ASSFQAPGNEQF
TRBV4-1 | 17 | ASSQDRRGAPSGANVLT
TRBV10-3 | 12 | AISEQGDSQPQH
TRBV7-2 | 10 | ASSRAGGEQF
TRBV11-1 | 16 | ASSLKRQGIFSYNEQF
TRBV19 | 13 | ASSPVMRTNEKLF
TRBV28 | 12 | ASSSRAVDQPQH
TRBV2 | 10 | ASSFLGHEQY
TRBV28 | 11 | ASSLYPSTAAF
TRBV7-2 | 12 | ASSLAGVPGELF
TRBV11-2 | 11 | ASSLGGADTQY
TRBV7-2 | 12 | ASMTASSYNEQF
TRBV9 | 18 | ASSVDDYRFSGLASYEQY
TRBV7-8 | 10 | ASSFRGDTQY
TRBV9 | 13 | ASSPGTPSGNTIY
TRBV11-2 | 13 | ASSLDYRSNQPQH
TRBV7-6 | 11 | ASSFSTDGELF